A selection of T cell receptor beta chains follows, all from one sample in a study of T cell responses to AZD1222 COVID-19 vaccine. Sequencing used immunoSEQ multiplex PCR; TCRdb keeps in-frame clones, though not all of them. Among around 150,000 clones listed, 70% to 90% were seen once. The starting material was peripheral blood, obtained on day 0 of AZD1222 vaccination. The source is an adult in good health. The CDR3 runs from the conserved cysteine through the conserved F or W. D genes are given only for firm matches. Expanded clones get a size class; other rows say once, few or many, or leave the size out.

d_call j_call cdr3_length clone_size v_call cdr3_aa cdr3_nt
. TRBJ2-7 12 . TRBV29-1 CSVEGPNYEQYF TGCAGCGTTGAAGGCCCGAACTACGAGCAGTACTTC
TRBD2 TRBJ2-3 15 . TRBV30 CATRGDFGGTDTQYF TGTGCCACCCGGGGGGACTTCGGCGGCACAGATACGCAGTATTTT
. TRBJ1-5 13 . TRBV7-9 CASSLAGDQPQHF TGTGCCAGCAGCTTAGCAGGGGATCAGCCCCAGCATTTT
. TRBJ1-1 14 few TRBV5-1 CASSLVQTNTEAFF TGCGCCAGCAGCTTGGTCCAGACGAACACTGAAGCTTTCTTT
. TRBJ2-7 11 . TRBV29-1 CSVEQTYEQYF TGCAGCGTTGAACAGACCTACGAGCAGTACTTC
. TRBJ2-6 15 . TRBV13 CASSYRVSVANVLTF TGTGCCAGCAGCTACAGGGTCTCCGTGGCCAACGTCCTGACTTTC
TRBD2 TRBJ2-7 13 . TRBV7-9 CASSLEQAGEQYF TGTGCCAGCAGCTTAGAGCAAGCGGGGGAGCAGTACTTC
. TRBJ1-1 16 . TRBV7-9 CASSSHVGPWGTEAFF TGTGCCAGCAGCTCCCATGTGGGCCCTTGGGGGACTGAAGCTTTCTTT
. TRBJ2-7 12 . TRBV19 CASSIRGYEQYF TGTGCCAGTAGTATTAGGGGCTACGAGCAGTACTTC
. TRBJ2-4 11 . TRBV25-1 CASSALNIQYF TGTGCCAGCAGTGCCCTCAACATTCAGTACTTC
. TRBJ1-2 14 . TRBV29-1 CSVEDQGRLYGYTF TGCAGCGTTGAAGATCAAGGTAGGCTGTATGGCTACACCTTC
. TRBJ1-1 12 . TRBV11-2 CASSLGGPEAFF TGTGCCAGCAGCTTAGGAGGTCCTGAAGCTTTCTTT
. TRBJ2-7 17 . TRBV5-1 CASSLASLRGPSYEQYF TGCGCCAGCAGCTTGGCTAGTCTACGGGGTCCATCCTACGAGCAGTACTTC
. TRBJ1-1 14 . TRBV5-4 CASSWDRRRTEAFF TGTGCCAGCAGCTGGGACCGACGCCGCACTGAAGCTTTCTTT
. TRBJ2-3 13 once TRBV24-1 CATMARAADTQYF TGTGCCACCATGGCCAGGGCGGCAGATACGCAGTATTTT
. TRBJ1-4 14 . TRBV9 CASSAGGPNEKLFF TGTGCCAGCAGCGCCGGGGGCCCTAATGAAAAACTGTTTTTT
TRBD1 TRBJ2-7 15 . TRBV5-6 CASSFAPGQGPEQYF TGTGCCAGCAGCTTCGCCCCGGGACAGGGCCCCGAGCAGTACTTC
TRBD1 TRBJ1-5 18 once TRBV2 CASRARGGQAYSNQPQHF TGTGCCAGCAGAGCTAGGGGGGGACAGGCATATAGCAATCAGCCCCAGCATTTT
TRBD2 TRBJ2-7 15 . TRBV13 CASSGRLAGLGEQYF TGTGCCAGCAGCGGTCGACTAGCGGGACTGGGCGAGCAGTACTTC
. TRBJ2-7 15 . TRBV7-8 CASSRGLLSSYEQYF TGTGCCAGCAGCCGAGGACTACTGAGCTCCTACGAGCAGTACTTC
. TRBJ1-1 13 . TRBV29-1 CSGQGRLGTEAFF TGCAGCGGCCAAGGTCGACTAGGGACTGAAGCTTTCTTT
. TRBJ2-5 14 . TRBV19 CASSTQGEWETQYF TGTGCCAGTAGTACGCAGGGTGAGTGGGAGACCCAGTACTTC
. TRBJ1-5 13 . TRBV6-2/TRBV6-3 CASSYKGWQPQHF TGTGCCAGCAGTTACAAAGGCTGGCAGCCCCAGCATTTT
TRBD1 TRBJ2-6 19 . TRBV3-1/TRBV3-2 CASSQTTGGHSAGANVLTF TGTGCCAGCAGCCAGACGACAGGGGGCCATTCAGCTGGGGCCAACGTCCTGACTTTC
TRBD1 TRBJ1-4 15 . TRBV5-1 CASSTDRGVGEKLFF TGCGCCAGCAGCACGGACAGGGGTGTCGGTGAAAAACTGTTTTTT
. TRBJ1-4 15 . TRBV18 CASSPLGEPNEKLFF TGTGCCAGCTCACCACTCGGGGAACCTAATGAAAAACTGTTTTTT
. TRBJ1-5 14 . TRBV19 CASSIGGDSQPQHF TGTGCCAGTAGTATCGGGGGGGACTCTCAGCCCCAGCATTTT
TRBD2 TRBJ2-1 15 . TRBV9 CASSASGGFSDEQFF TGTGCCAGCAGCGCTAGCGGGGGGTTTTCCGATGAGCAGTTCTTC
. TRBJ2-3 13 . TRBV24-1 CATSDENRDTQYF TGTGCCACCAGTGATGAGAATAGAGATACGCAGTATTTT
. TRBJ1-2 13 . TRBV12-3/TRBV12-4 CASSWNRVGGYTF TGTGCCAGCAGTTGGAACAGGGTTGGCGGCTACACCTTC
. TRBJ2-1 15 . TRBV19 CASSSLGVYYNEQFF TGTGCCAGTAGTAGCTTGGGGGTTTACTACAATGAGCAGTTCTTC
. TRBJ2-5 16 . TRBV6-1 CASSDIREAPPETQYF TGTGCCAGCAGTGACATCAGGGAGGCGCCCCCAGAGACCCAGTACTTC
. TRBJ1-4 15 . TRBV2 CASSERGLTNEKLFF TGTGCCAGCAGTGAACGGGGGCTAACTAATGAAAAACTGTTTTTT
. TRBJ2-2 12 . TRBV24-1 CATSRGTGELFF TGTGCCACATCAAGGGGCACCGGGGAGCTGTTTTTT
TRBD2 TRBJ2-3 17 . TRBV5-5 CASSFSSTSGRIDTQYF TGTGCCAGCAGCTTTTCGTCGACTAGCGGAAGGATAGATACGCAGTATTTT
. TRBJ1-1 12 . TRBV7-9 CASSLIKGEAFF TGTGCCAGCAGCTTAATAAAGGGTGAAGCTTTCTTT
. TRBJ1-6 12 . TRBV19 CASSMEGSPLHF TGTGCCAGTAGTATGGAAGGTTCACCCCTCCACTTT
. TRBJ1-5 15 . TRBV6-5 CASSPPGFSNQPQHF TGTGCCAGCAGCCCCCCCGGGTTTAGCAATCAGCCCCAGCATTTT
TRBD1 TRBJ1-4 15 . TRBV9 CASSLRTGRGEKLFF TGTGCCAGCAGCCTTCGGACAGGGCGGGGTGAAAAACTGTTTTTT
. TRBJ2-1 13 . TRBV9 CASSSGPYNEQFF TGTGCCAGCAGTTCGGGACCCTACAATGAGCAGTTCTTC
TRBD1 TRBJ1-2 12 . TRBV10-3 CASGGYDYGYTF TGTGCCTCAGGGGGGTACGACTATGGCTACACCTTC
TRBD1 TRBJ1-2 14 . TRBV5-1 CASSLAGQEGGYTF TGCGCCAGCAGCTTGGCCGGACAGGAGGGTGGCTACACCTTC